This TCR beta chain was profiled in a study of T cells in localized non-small cell lung cancer. This CDR3 region has 16 residues. Germline lookup yields CDR1 SGHVS and CDR2 FQNEAQ. V shed 1 base and J shed 4 bases, with 16 bases lying between them. In the case of this clone: The antigen is unknown.

Notes on the study in general: One tumor region alone was sequenced, and heterogeneity therefore remains possible. Adjacent lung tissue had a median around 57 of the top 100 clones found in the tumor. Greater blood T cell density accompanied longer overall survival. Uninvolved adjacent lung had more T cell clonality than any other tissue, topping tumor.

Sequencing used immunoSEQ multiplex PCR; TCRdb keeps in-frame clones, though not all of them. The sample records approximately 76,000 clones, approximately 80% being singletons. The receptor was isolated from an older female donor with stage I lung adenocarcinoma. V is TRBV7-8 and J is TRBJ1-2; D uncertain. Sequencing used peripheral blood, obtained before any cancer treatment. CDR3 nucleotide sequence: TGTGCCAGCAGCTTAGGGGTCGGGGAGAAACCCTATGGCTACACCTTC. The encoded protein is CASSLGVGEKPYGYTF.